This T cell receptor (beta chain) was captured in a study of cytomegalovirus exposure and HLA in healthy donors. The germline V gene encodes CDR1 SGHTA and CDR2 FQGNSA. V dropped 5 bases and J dropped 4 bases, with 15 bases sitting between them. This CDR3 is 15 amino acids long. Vbeta (60) and Jbeta (13) primers were used in the PCR. The table came from immunoSEQ multiplex PCR; TCRdb's copy has only in-frame clones and leaves some out. This table holds 150,000 to 200,000 clones, approximately 81% found once. The chain recombines TRBV7-2 with TRBJ1-5; D unresolved. The sequencing sample was made of PBMCs. The clonotype originates from a man aged 18 to 29 in good health and CMV-seropositive. In DNA, the CDR3 is TGTGCCAGCAGCCCTGGCGGGCTGGGGAATCAGCCCCAGCATTTT. Encoded protein: CASSPGGLGNQPQHF.